This T cell receptor (beta chain) was observed in a study of technical replicates of blood from a handful of donors. TCRdb's copy holds only in-frame clones and misses some; the assay was immunoSEQ multiplex PCR. The table shows tens of thousands of clones, with roughly 93% occurring only once. Sequenced input: T cells isolated from PBMCs. The TCR comes from a human donor in good health.

The CDR3 is CASSLVTSGVKETQYF. The CDR3 bases are TGTGCCAGCTCACTCGTGACTTCCGGGGTAAAAGAGACCCAGTACTTC. V usage is TRBV18 and J usage is TRBJ2-5, with D possibly TRBD2 on 5 matching bases. Looked up from germline, CDR1 is KGHSH and CDR2 is LQKENI. The CDR3 is 16 residues long. Trimming stripped 4 bases from V and 3 bases from J, with 18 bases between.